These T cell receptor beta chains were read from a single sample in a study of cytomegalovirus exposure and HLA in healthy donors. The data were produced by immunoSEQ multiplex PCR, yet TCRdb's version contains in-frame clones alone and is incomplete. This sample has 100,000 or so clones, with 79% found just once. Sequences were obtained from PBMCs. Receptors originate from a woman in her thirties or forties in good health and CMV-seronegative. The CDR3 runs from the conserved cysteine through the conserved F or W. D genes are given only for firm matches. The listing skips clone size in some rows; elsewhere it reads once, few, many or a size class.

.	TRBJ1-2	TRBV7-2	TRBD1	CASSLQGAVYGYTF	TGTGCCAGCAGCTTACAGGGGGCAGTCTATGGCTACACCTTC
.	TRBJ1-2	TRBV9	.	CASSVEGLANYGYTF	TGTGCCAGCAGCGTAGAGGGGCTGGCTAACTATGGCTACACCTTC
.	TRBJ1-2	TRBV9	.	CASSERSNDYGYTF	TGTGCCAGCAGTGAAAGGAGTAACGACTATGGCTACACCTTC
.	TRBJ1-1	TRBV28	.	CASSFQVYTEAFF	TGTGCCAGCAGTTTCCAGGTGTACACTGAAGCTTTCTTT
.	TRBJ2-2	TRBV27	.	CASTLYGWAGNTGELFF	TGTGCCAGCACACTTTACGGATGGGCGGGGAACACCGGGGAGCTGTTTTTT
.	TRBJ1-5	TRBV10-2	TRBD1	CASSPDSGGTGNQPQHF	TGCGCCAGCAGCCCTGATTCAGGAGGGACAGGAAATCAGCCCCAGCATTTT
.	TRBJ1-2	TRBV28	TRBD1	CASNPRTGDRGYTF	TGTGCCAGCAATCCTCGGACAGGGGATAGGGGCTACACCTTC
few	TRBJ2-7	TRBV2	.	CASSHPGSSYEQYF	TGTGCCAGCAGTCACCCGGGGAGCTCCTACGAGCAGTACTTC
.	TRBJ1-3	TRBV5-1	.	CASSLGGGNTIYF	TGCGCCAGCAGCTTGGGGGGCGGAAACACCATATATTTT
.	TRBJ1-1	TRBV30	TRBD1	CAWSASGQGETEAFF	TGTGCCTGGAGTGCCTCGGGACAGGGGGAGACTGAAGCTTTCTTT
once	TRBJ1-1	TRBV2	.	CASNTEGGTEAFF	TGTGCCAGCAACACGGAGGGAGGCACTGAAGCTTTCTTT
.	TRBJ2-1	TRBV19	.	CASTSRSGGSYNEQFF	TGTGCCAGTACCTCCCGCTCAGGAGGATCCTACAATGAGCAGTTCTTC
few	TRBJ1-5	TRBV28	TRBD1	CASSRQGGGNQPQHF	TGTGCCAGCAGTAGACAGGGGGGGGGCAATCAGCCCCAGCATTTT
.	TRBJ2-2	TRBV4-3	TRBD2	CASSPDTSGRTGELFF	TGCGCCAGCAGCCCAGACACTAGCGGGAGGACCGGGGAGCTGTTTTTT
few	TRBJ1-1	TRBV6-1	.	CASSGLPNTEAFF	TGTGCCAGCAGCGGACTGCCGAACACTGAAGCTTTCTTT
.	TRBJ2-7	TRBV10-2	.	CASSESAGEGYEQYF	TGCGCCAGCAGTGAGTCGGCAGGGGAAGGCTACGAGCAGTACTTC
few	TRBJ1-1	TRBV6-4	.	CATLDWWYTEAFF	TGTGCCACGCTGGACTGGTGGTACACTGAAGCTTTCTTT
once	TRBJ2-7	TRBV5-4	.	CASSASSSEQYF	TGTGCCAGCAGCGCATCTAGTAGCGAGCAGTACTTC
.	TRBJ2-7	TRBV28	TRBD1	CASRRHFGQGYEQYF	TGTGCCAGCAGGAGGCACTTTGGACAGGGCTACGAGCAGTACTTC
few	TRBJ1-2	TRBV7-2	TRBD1	CASRPTGVYGYTF	TGTGCCAGCAGGCCTACAGGGGTTTATGGCTACACCTTC
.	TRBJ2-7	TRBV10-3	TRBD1	CAISKTGIENEQYF	TGTGCCATCAGTAAGACAGGGATAGAAAACGAGCAGTACTTC
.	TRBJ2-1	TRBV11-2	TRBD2	CASSLAGGNNEQFF	TGTGCCAGCAGCCTAGCGGGGGGCAACAATGAGCAGTTCTTC
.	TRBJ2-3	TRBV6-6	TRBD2	CASTIGAGPPDTQYF	TGTGCCAGCACCATCGGAGCGGGGCCCCCGGATACGCAGTATTTT
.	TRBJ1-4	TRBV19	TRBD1	CASSTTGTGDSNEKLFF	TGTGCCAGTAGTACTACCGGGACAGGGGACTCTAATGAAAAACTGTTTTTT
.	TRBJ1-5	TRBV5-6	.	CASSEASQGNQPQHF	TGTGCCAGCAGCGAGGCATCACAGGGTAATCAGCCCCAGCATTTT
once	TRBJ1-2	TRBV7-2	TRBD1	CASSFRTGATVSYTF	TGTGCCAGCAGCTTCCGGACAGGCGCCACGGTAAGCTACACCTTC